The subject of this entry is one T cell receptor (beta chain). The germline CDR1 and CDR2 sequences are SGHDN and FVKESK. The CDR3 extends over 15 amino acids. Trimming left V 2 bases short and J 2 bases short, with 13 bases between. Sequenced by immunoSEQ multiplex PCR; TCRdb stores in-frame clones only, minus some. The sample gives tens of thousands of clones, roughly 89% of which show up once; 15% to 19% is in the top ten. This specimen comes from a study of control samples from healthy donors and cancer patients. This TCR derives from a man under 40 in good health. Source material: blood. V and J are TRBV14 and TRBJ2-7; tentative D call: TRBD1 (5 bases). CDR3 sequence reads: CASSQSTGPAYEQYF. The CDR3 region has the DNA TGTGCCAGCAGCCAAAGTACAGGACCAGCCTACGAGCAGTACTTC.